The 11 T cell receptor beta chains below all came from one sample that was sequenced in a study of blood T cell repertoires in COVID-19. Some clones are missing from TCRdb's copy, which holds only in-frame ones; the method was immunoSEQ multiplex PCR. The sample includes 200,000 or so clones, 80% to 90% of them seen just once. Sequencing was carried out using peripheral blood. All receptors derive from an older man with active or convalescent COVID-19.

J is TRBJ1-5 and V is TRBV28; the D gene is possibly TRBD1 (5 bases). The CDR3 consists of 15 residues. Between the trimmed V and J ends, which lost 6 bases and 1 base, there was a span of 13 bases. Germline values: CDR1 MDHEN, CDR2 SYDVKM. The CDR3: CASRQVLGSNQPQHF. CDR3 sequence (DNA): TGTGCCAGCAGACAGGTATTAGGGAGCAATCAGCCCCAGCATTTT.

The J gene is TRBJ2-3, the V gene TRBV4-1; 9 positions agree with TRBD2. In germline, CDR1 is MGHRA, CDR2 YSYEKL. The CDR3 covers 17 residues. Unmatched junction bases numbered 9, after V lost 1 base and J lost 4 bases. The CDR3 nucleotides are TGCGCCAGCAGCCAAGCCCCCTTAGCGGGGGTTCCAGATACGCAGTATTTT. Protein product: CASSQAPLAGVPDTQYF.

The chain employs TRBV10-1 and TRBJ2-1, with D unresolved. The V end lost 4 bases, the J end lost 2 bases, and 6 bases lay between the germline ends. From germline, CDR1 is WNHNN and CDR2 SYGVQD (reference sequence). The CDR3 totals 13 residues. CDR3 in DNA: TGCGCCAGCAGTGGGCAGGCCTACAATGAGCAGTTCTTC. Encoded protein: CASSGQAYNEQFF.

V usage is TRBV5-8 and J usage is TRBJ2-1; TRBD2 is a possible D gene (6 bases). V lost 4 bases and J lost 4, with 27 bases in between. The CDR3 is 19 amino acids. Germline-derived CDR1 and CDR2 are SGHTS and YDEGEE. Here the CDR3 reads CASSALRLWRDPRYNEQFF. CDR3 bases: TGTGCCAGCAGCGCCCTCCGCCTGTGGCGGGACCCGCGATACAATGAGCAGTTCTTC.

V usage is TRBV2 and J usage is TRBJ1-4, with a weak D call TRBD1 (5 bases). This CDR3 contains 14 residues. V was trimmed by 5 bases and J by 5 bases, leaving 12 bases between them. The germline V gene has CDR1 SNHLY and CDR2 FYNNEI. DNA of the CDR3: TGTGCCAGCAGTCTACAGGAGCCCAATGAAAAACTGTTTTTT. Translation gives CASSLQEPNEKLFF.

The chain recombines TRBV3-1 (or the pseudogene TRBV3-2) with TRBJ2-7, with TRBD2 matching over 9 bases. V trimming: 2 bases; J trimming: 5 bases; junction bases outside the gene matches: 7. Germline CDR1 and CDR2: LGHDT and YNNKEL (reference sequence). The CDR3 length is 15 residues. The CDR3 reads CASSQLRGGFHEQYF. DNA for the CDR3: TGTGCCAGCAGCCAATTGCGGGGGGGGTTTCACGAGCAGTACTTC.

The chain has TRBV7-2 and TRBJ2-4, with 9 positions matching TRBD1. V lost 4 bases, J lost 6 bases, and 7 bases stayed unmatched. From germline, CDR1 is SGHTA and CDR2 FQGNSA. The CDR3 loop spans 15 amino acids. The CDR3 DNA reads as TGTGCCAGCAGCTCCCCAGGGACAGGGAGAAACATTCAGTACTTC. Protein: CASSSPGTGRNIQYF.

This chain joins TRBV10-3 and TRBJ1-3; 11 bases map to TRBD1. The CDR3 runs to 15 residues. In germline, CDR1 is ENHRY, CDR2 SYGVKD. Unmatched junction bases numbered 2, after V lost 7 bases and J lost 0 bases. The CDR3 nucleotides are TGTGCCATCATGGGACAGGGGGTCTCTGGAAACACCATATATTTT. Translating gives CAIMGQGVSGNTIYF.

This clone was recorded a few times. The V call is TRBV28, the J call TRBJ1-2; D is possibly TRBD1 (5 bases). Trimming took off 3 bases at V and 4 bases at J, with 15 bases between the two ends. The CDR3 totals 15 residues. Germline loops: CDR1 MDHEN, CDR2 SYDVKM. The CDR3 sequence is CASSFPGGFGYGYTF. CDR3 bases: TGTGCCAGCAGTTTTCCCGGGGGTTTTGGCTATGGCTACACCTTC.

In this sample, this clone turned up many times. V is TRBV7-9 and J is TRBJ2-7; TRBD1 is a possible D gene (6 bases). CDR1 and CDR2 (germline): SEHNR, FQNEAQ (reference sequence). V dropped 2 bases and J dropped 3 bases, with 17 bases sitting between them. There are 16 residues in the CDR3. This CDR3 reads CASSLLATGMFYEQYF. CDR3 sequence (DNA): TGTGCCAGCAGCTTACTCGCTACAGGGATGTTCTACGAGCAGTACTTC.

The chain recombines TRBV19 with TRBJ1-6; D is undetermined. This CDR3 contains 17 residues. CDR1 and CDR2 from the germline V gene are LNHDA and SQIVND (reference sequence). The V gene lost 3 bases and the J gene lost 0 bases, with 12 bases spanning the gap. Here the CDR3 reads CASSIFFGSSYNSPLHF. CDR3 in DNA: TGTGCCAGTAGTATCTTCTTTGGGAGCTCCTATAATTCACCCCTCCACTTT.